Described below is a single TCR beta chain sequence and its context. Its target is unknown. This entry comes from a study of vaccination effects on CD4 cells after COVID-19. Overall study: Each participant was administered two doses of either the BNT162b2 or the mRNA-1273 vaccine. Regarding the study as a whole: Marked clonal contraction of both clone types appeared late after vaccination.

J was trimmed by 4 bases and V by 2 bases; bases with no gene match: 10. The CDR3 runs to 16 residues. Ahead of sequencing, the ViraFEST assay grew antigen-specific CD4+ T cells using viral peptide pools. Cultured cells yielded isolated CD4+ T cells after roughly 11 days. Vaccinated recipients, who were negative for nucleocapsid antibodies, had no history of SARS-CoV-2 infection. IL-2 at about 10 IU/ml and peptides at about 9.2 ug/ml were added to cultured PBMC, roughly 1.8 million per well. Cultures got half-medium changes with IL-2 on days 3 and 7. Some clones are missing from TCRdb's copy, which holds only in-frame ones; the method was immunoSEQ multiplex PCR. Among roughly 21,000 clones listed, around 70% were seen once.

The chain employs TRBV23-1 and TRBJ1-2; 7 bases are shared with TRBD1. TRBV23-1 is designated an ORF whose function remains uncertain. The source is a human donor who received a COVID-19 vaccine. Source: CD4+ T cells from PBMCs cultured with HCoV-NL63 spike peptides, taken before COVID-19 vaccination. CDR3 coding DNA: TGCGCCAGCAGTCAACCCCTACAGGGGAAAGGCTATGGCTACACCTTC. Its protein product is CASSQPLQGKGYGYTF.